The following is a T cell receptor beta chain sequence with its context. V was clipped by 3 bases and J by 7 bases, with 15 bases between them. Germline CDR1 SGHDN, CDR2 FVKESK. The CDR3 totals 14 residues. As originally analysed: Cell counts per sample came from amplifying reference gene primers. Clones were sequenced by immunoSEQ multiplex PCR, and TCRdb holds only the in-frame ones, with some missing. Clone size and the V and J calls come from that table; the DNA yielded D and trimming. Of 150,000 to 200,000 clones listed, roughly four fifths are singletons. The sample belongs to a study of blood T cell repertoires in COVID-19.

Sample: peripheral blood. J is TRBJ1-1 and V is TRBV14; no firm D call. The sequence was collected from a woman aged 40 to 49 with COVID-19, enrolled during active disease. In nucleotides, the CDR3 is TGTGCCAGCAGCCATGAAATTCCCACGGGTGAAGCTTTCTTT. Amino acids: CASSHEIPTGEAFF. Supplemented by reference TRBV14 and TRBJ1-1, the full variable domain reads EAGVTQFPSHSVIEKGQTVTLRCDPISGHDNLYWYRRVMGKEIKFLLHFVKESKQDESGMPNNRFLAERTGGTYSTLKVQPAELEDSGVYFCASSHEIPTGEAFFGQGTRLTVV.